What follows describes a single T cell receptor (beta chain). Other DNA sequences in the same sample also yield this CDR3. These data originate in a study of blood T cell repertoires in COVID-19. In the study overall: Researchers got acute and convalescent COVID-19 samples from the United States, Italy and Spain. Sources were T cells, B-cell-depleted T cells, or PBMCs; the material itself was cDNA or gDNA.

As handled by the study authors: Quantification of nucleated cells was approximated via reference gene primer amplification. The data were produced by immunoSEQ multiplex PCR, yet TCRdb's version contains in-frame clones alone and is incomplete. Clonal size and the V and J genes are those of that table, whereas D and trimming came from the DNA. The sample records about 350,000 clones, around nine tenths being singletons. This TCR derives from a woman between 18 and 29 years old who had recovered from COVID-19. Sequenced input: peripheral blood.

CDR3 residues: CATSVGGNQPQHF. The CDR3, as DNA: TGTGCCACCAGTGTAGGAGGGAATCAGCCCCAGCATTTT. The genes are TRBV24-1 and TRBJ1-5, with no clear D. The length of the CDR3 is 13 residues. Germline CDR1 and CDR2: KGHDR and SFDVKD. V was pared by 5 bases and J by 4 bases, with 8 bases between.